This T cell receptor beta chain was sequenced during a study of CD8 T cells in Susac syndrome. Points from the study as a whole: The study conceded that relatively few individuals underwent its TCR sequencing and HLA analysis.

Notes on this clonotype: Its antigen remains unidentified.

It was with random hexamers that roughly 0.5 to 1 ug RNA was reverse transcribed. In TCRdb, the immunoSEQ multiplex PCR reads were re-called with MiXCR into one record per CDR3 protein. The table lists fewer than 350,000 distinct CDR3 sequences, around 92% of them singletons. V was trimmed by 4 bases and J by 5 bases, leaving 15 bases between them. The CDR3 runs 13 residues. The germline V gene encodes CDR1 DFQATT and CDR2 SNEGSKA (reference sequence). J is TRBJ2-7 and V is TRBV20-1; D is perhaps TRBD2 (6 bases). The source is a human donor with multiple sclerosis. The sample was CD4+ T cells from PBMCs. CDR3 DNA: TGCAGTGCTACGGCGGGGTTTCGCCACGAGCAGTACTTC. It specifies CSATAGFRHEQYF.